Listed here are 31 T cell receptor beta chains from one sample, sequenced in a study of human T cells and chemical hapten exposure. TCRdb re-called the RACE reads through MiXCR, storing one row per CDR3 protein. The table has a few hundred thousand distinct CDR3 sequences, around 4.8% seen once. The sample's time point: patch test 1, 2 weeks after DPC sensitization. Treatment specified: therapeutic diphenylcyclopropenone sensitization with weekly scalp DPC. Sample: whole blood, taken in connection with sensitization to the hapten diphenylcyclopropenone (DPC). All receptors come from a woman in her forties or fifties with alopecia areata. Some clones in this sample may be carry-over from other donors' samples.

This clonotype was counted ten times or more. J is TRBJ2-7 and V is TRBV21-1; no check of the table's D call, TRBD2, against the DNA was made. TRBV21-1 is a pseudogene segment. The CDR3 is 14 residues long. CDR3 sequence: CASSGGRSPREQYF. In nucleotides, the CDR3 is TGTGCCAGCAGCGGCGGGAGGAGTCCTCGGGAGCAGTACTTC.

There are a few counts of this clonotype. The chain has TRBV20-1 and TRBJ1-2, with 10 bases that match TRBD1. V lost 4 bases and J lost 2; bases outside the gene matches: 7. CDR1 is DFQATT, CDR2 SNEGSKA, per germline (reference sequence). The CDR3 is 15 amino acids. CDR3 loop: CSATWTGGRNYGYTF. The DNA of the CDR3 is TGCAGTGCTACCTGGACAGGGGGTCGAAACTATGGCTACACCTTC.

This clonotype occurred a few times. The V call is TRBV7-9, the J call TRBJ2-7; TRBD2 agrees at 9 bases. The CDR3 loop spans 15 amino acids. Per the germline V gene, CDR1 is SEHNR and CDR2 is FQNEAQ (reference sequence). V was clipped by 1 base and J by 2 bases; unmatched bases: 3. The CDR3 nucleotides are TGTGCCAGCAGCTTAGAGGCTAGCGGGGCCTACGAGCAGTACTTC. Translated: CASSLEASGAYEQYF.

This clonotype was seen ten or more times. The genes are TRBV12-3 or TRBV12-4 and TRBJ1-5; no definite D call. The CDR3 totals 12 residues. V was cut by 4 bases and J by 6 bases, with 7 bases left in between. CDR3 in amino acids: CASSYRGQPQHF. The CDR3 nucleotides are TGTGCCAGCAGTTATCGGGGTCAGCCCCAGCATTTT.

This chain connects TRBV12-3 or TRBV12-4 to TRBJ1-5; a possible D gene is TRBD1 (6 bases). V lost 4 bases and J 4 bases, leaving 14 bases between the germline ends. The CDR3 length is 15 residues. For the CDR3, the DNA is TGTGCCAGCAGTTCGCCGGCGCAGGGGAATCAGCCCCAGCATTTT. Protein product: CASSSPAQGNQPQHF.

This clonotype was seen repeatedly, ten times or more. The rearrangement joins TRBV7-9 to TRBJ2-6; 7 nucleotides match TRBD1. J lost 7 bases, V lost 4 bases, and 13 bases had no gene match. The CDR3 loop spans 17 amino acids. Per the germline V gene, CDR1 is SEHNR and CDR2 is FQNEAQ (reference sequence). Here the CDR3 reads CASSSSKPGQIANVLTF. CDR3 in DNA: TGTGCCAGCAGCTCGAGCAAACCGGGACAGATAGCCAACGTCCTGACTTTC.

This clonotype was observed at least ten times. The chain employs TRBV2 and TRBJ1-4; 7 positions agree with TRBD1. This CDR3 is 14 amino acids long. Losses at the gene ends were 4 bases for V and 8 bases for J; bases not matched to a gene: 7. Per the germline V gene, CDR1 is SNHLY and CDR2 is FYNNEI. CDR3 DNA sequence: TGTGCCAGCAGTGTAAGGACAGGCGAAGAAAAACTGTTTTTT. It specifies CASSVRTGEEKLFF.

This clonotype was observed a few times. J is TRBJ2-5 and V is TRBV25-1; D unclear. V was trimmed by 1 base and J by 5 bases, leaving 2 bases between them. Per germline, CDR1 MGHDK and CDR2 SYGVNS. This CDR3 contains 11 residues. The CDR3 DNA follows: TGTGCCAGCAGTGAATCGGAGACCCAGTACTTC. Translated, it gives CASSESETQYF.

This clonotype was seen at least ten times. This chain uses TRBV20-1 with TRBJ2-7, with 9 bases lining up with TRBD2. Germline loops: CDR1 DFQATT, CDR2 SNEGSKA (reference sequence). The V segment lost 5 bases and the J segment 2 bases; nucleotides outside the gene matches: 4. The CDR3 sequence is 13 residues long. CDR3 sequence: CSAGVAGAYEQYF. DNA for the CDR3: TGCAGTGCTGGGGTAGCGGGGGCCTACGAGCAGTACTTC.

A few counts support this clonotype. This chain links TRBV2 with TRBJ2-7; 8 bases map to TRBD1. CDR3 length: 15 residues. The ends lost 3 bases at V and 1 base at J; junction bases unmatched: 5. Germline V gene lookup returns CDR1 SNHLY and CDR2 FYNNEI. The CDR3, as DNA: TGTGCCAGCAGTGAGGGACAGGCTCCTTCCTACGAGCAGTACTTC. It yields the protein CASSEGQAPSYEQYF. The full variable domain, rest sourced from reference TRBV2 and TRBJ2-7, is EPEVTQTPSHQVTQMGQEVILRCVPISNHLYFYWYRQILGQKVEFLVSFYNNEISEKSEIFDDQFSVERPDGSNFTLKIRSTKLEDSAMYFCASSEGQAPSYEQYFGPGTRLTVT.

The V and J genes are TRBV12-3 or TRBV12-4 and TRBJ1-4; the match to TRBD1 covers 12 bases. The CDR3 spans 15 residues. Trimming cost V 4 bases and J 7 bases; bases outside gene matches: 4. The CDR3 DNA reads as TGTGCCAGCAGTTGGGACAGGGGGCGGGGTGAAAAACTGTTTTTT. Residues: CASSWDRGRGEKLFF.

This clonotype was seen a handful of times. This chain uses TRBV5-1 with TRBJ2-7; 12 bases map to TRBD1. The CDR3 length is 18 residues. The germline V gene encodes CDR1 SGHRS and CDR2 YFSETQ. With V trimmed by 7 bases and J by 0 bases, 14 bases remained unmatched. The CDR3 sequence: CASRGDRGPNLSSYEQYF. Here the CDR3 DNA reads TGCGCCAGCCGGGGGGACAGGGGGCCGAATTTGAGCTCCTACGAGCAGTACTTC.

This clonotype was counted a few times. The chain couples TRBV10-3 to TRBJ1-6; D might be TRBD1 (6 bases). CDR3 length: 13 residues. The germline gives CDR1 ENHRY, CDR2 SYGVKD. Trimming took off 6 bases at V and 3 bases at J, with 6 bases between the two ends. The CDR3 region is CAIRDSYNSPLHF. As DNA, the CDR3 is TGTGCCATCAGGGACAGCTATAATTCACCCCTCCACTTT.

This clonotype was seen repeatedly, ten times or more. The V and J genes are TRBV30 and TRBJ2-6, with D perhaps TRBD2 (6 bases). This CDR3 contains 16 residues. V gave up 5 bases and J gave up 0 bases, with 14 bases separating them. Germline V gene lookup returns CDR1 GTSNPN and CDR2 SVGIG (reference sequence). In DNA form, the CDR3 reads TGTGCCTGGGGGCTGGGAGGCCCCTCTGGGGCCAACGTCCTGACTTTC. This gives the protein CAWGLGGPSGANVLTF. Supplemented by reference TRBV30 and TRBJ2-6, the full variable domain reads SQTIHQWPATLVQPVGSPLSLECTVEGTSNPNLYWYRQAAGRGLQLLFYSVGIGQISSEVPQNLSASRPQDRQFILSSKKLLLSDSGFYLCAWGLGGPSGANVLTFGAGSRLTVL.

In this sample, this clonotype turned up many times. This chain links TRBV6-6 with TRBJ2-2, with 9 bases lining up with TRBD1. Trimming at V came to 6 bases and at J to 2 bases, leaving 13 bases not matched to a gene. Germline V gene lookup returns CDR1 MNHNY and CDR2 SVGAGI (reference sequence). The CDR3 covers 18 residues. This CDR3 is CASSRHPWDRENTGELFF. In DNA form, the CDR3 reads TGTGCCAGCAGCCGACACCCCTGGGACAGGGAAAACACCGGGGAGCTGTTTTTT.

This clonotype was seen many times. This chain connects TRBV18 to TRBJ1-5; 7 nucleotides match TRBD1. The J segment lost 0 bases and the V segment lost 4 bases, leaving 12 bases of the junction unmatched. Germline CDR1 reads KGHSH; CDR2 reads LQKENI. This CDR3 is 18 amino acids long. CDR3 sequence reads: CASSRTTGTVISNQPQHF. CDR3 in DNA: TGTGCCAGCTCACGCACTACCGGGACAGTGATTAGCAATCAGCCCCAGCATTTT.

This clonotype was seen repeatedly, ten times or more. The V gene is TRBV4-3, the J gene TRBJ2-7; 13 nucleotides match TRBD2. Germline-derived CDR1 and CDR2 are LGHNA and YSLEER. This CDR3 comprises 14 residues. With V trimmed by 4 bases and J by 6 bases, 3 bases remained unmatched. The CDR3 loop is CASSLGLAGREQYF. The CDR3 DNA reads TGCGCCAGCAGCCTGGGACTAGCGGGACGCGAGCAGTACTTC.

This clonotype was observed many times. The rearrangement links TRBV11-2 to TRBJ2-5; D gene uncertain. The CDR3 covers 13 residues. Germline CDR1 is SGHAT and CDR2 is FQNNGV. V was pared by 6 bases and J by 2 bases, with 10 bases between. Here the CDR3 DNA reads TGTGCCAGCAGTCGTTACTCACAAGAGACCCAGTACTTC. It codes for CASSRYSQETQYF.

This clonotype was counted many times. This chain uses TRBV5-1 with TRBJ1-1; D gene unclear. The CDR3 consists of 15 residues. CDR1 is SGHRS, CDR2 YFSETQ, per germline. V was cut by 0 bases and J by 1 base, with 10 bases left in between. CDR3 coding DNA: TGCGCCAGCAGCTTGGTGGATCGGGGGAACACTGAAGCTTTCTTT. Translating it yields CASSLVDRGNTEAFF.

In this sample, this clonotype turned up a few times. The chain joins TRBV12-3 or TRBV12-4 to TRBJ2-3, with 11 nucleotides matching TRBD2. The ends lost 5 bases at V and 0 bases at J; junction bases unmatched: 10. CDR3 length: 18 amino acids. DNA for the CDR3: TGTGCCAGCAGTCTCTTGGCTAGCGGGAGGCCGAGCACAGATACGCAGTATTTT. It translates to CASSLLASGRPSTDTQYF.

This rearrangement joins TRBV20-1 to TRBJ1-6, with a weak D call TRBD1 (6 bases). Looked up from germline, CDR1 is DFQATT and CDR2 is SNEGSKA (reference sequence). V was pared by 0 bases and J by 7 bases, with 16 bases between. The CDR3 sequence is 16 residues long. The CDR3 sequence is CSARDGNGGGNSPLHF. Here the CDR3 DNA reads TGCAGTGCTAGAGATGGGAATGGAGGGGGGAATTCACCCCTCCACTTT.

The V and J genes are TRBV29-1 and TRBJ2-3; TRBD1 agrees at 8 bases. Germline CDR1 SQVTM, CDR2 ANQGSEA. With V trimmed by 3 bases and J by 3 bases, 8 bases remained unmatched. The length of the CDR3 is 15 residues. The CDR3 protein is CSVDVLRGRTDTQYF. DNA for the CDR3: TGCAGCGTTGATGTCCTCAGGGGGCGGACAGATACGCAGTATTTT.

This clonotype occurred a few times. The CDR3 nucleotides are TGCAGTGCTAAGACAGGCAATGAAAAACTGTTTTTT. Protein: CSAKTGNEKLFF. The chain recombines TRBV20-1 with TRBJ1-4, with a tentative D call TRBD1 (6 bases). Trimming cost V 4 bases and J 5 bases, with 8 bases left between them. CDR1 is DFQATT and CDR2 is SNEGSKA in the germline V gene (reference sequence). This CDR3 is built from 12 residues.

At least ten counts were recorded for this clonotype. The chain is built from TRBV5-1 and TRBJ1-5; D remains unclear. Trimming shortened V by 0 bases and J by 4 bases, and 8 bases separated the two germline ends. CDR1 and CDR2 (germline): SGHRS, YFSETQ. This CDR3 is 14 amino acids long. CDR3 in amino acids: CASSLESGNQPQHF. CDR3 coding DNA: TGCGCCAGCAGCTTGGAGTCGGGGAATCAGCCCCAGCATTTT.

The rearrangement uses TRBV9 and TRBJ1-2, with TRBD1 matching 7 bases. Trimming took 0 bases from V and 4 from J; bases not matched to a gene: 6. This CDR3 contains 15 residues. Germline CDR1 SGDLS, CDR2 YYNGEE. The CDR3 region has the DNA TGTGCCAGCAGCGTAGTTCCCGGACAGGTCTATGGCTACACCTTC. This gives the protein CASSVVPGQVYGYTF.

This clonotype came up a few times. V gene TRBV6-1 combines with J gene TRBJ1-1, with TRBD1 matching 9 bases. Germline values: CDR1 MNHNS, CDR2 SASEGT. This CDR3 has 15 residues. The V and J ends lost 5 bases and 3 bases, in that order; junction bases with no gene match: 7. The CDR3 DNA reads TGTGCCAGCAGTTCTCGGACAGGGGCTGACACTGAAGCTTTCTTT. Protein sequence: CASSSRTGADTEAFF.

This clonotype was recorded at least ten times. The chain is built from TRBV3-1 and TRBJ1-2; weak D call: TRBD1 (5 bases). CDR1 LGHDT and CDR2 YNNKEL come from the germline V gene (reference sequence). The CDR3 covers 12 residues. Trimming pared 3 bases from V and 8 bases from J, leaving 10 bases between. The CDR3 region has the DNA TGTGCCAGCAGCCAGAGGGGCCAGGGCTACACCTTC. Its translation is CASSQRGQGYTF.

This clonotype has ten or more counts. The V gene is TRBV20-1, the J gene TRBJ1-6; no reliable D call. CDR1 and CDR2 (germline): DFQATT, SNEGSKA (reference sequence). This CDR3 region has 14 residues. The V end was cut by 3 bases, the J end by 3 bases, with 9 bases between. CDR3 sequence (DNA): TGCAGTGCTAGCTCCGGGCGCTATAATTCACCCCTCCACTTT. It specifies CSASSGRYNSPLHF.

This clonotype was seen ten or more times. The V and J genes are TRBV6-1 and TRBJ1-5; 11 bases agree with TRBD1. CDR3 size: 14 residues. The germline V gene has CDR1 MNHNS and CDR2 SASEGT. Losses at the gene ends were 8 bases for V and 7 bases for J; bases not matched to a gene: 7. CDR3 DNA: TGTGCCAGCCTTGGACAGGGGGCTCGGCAGCCCCAGCATTTT. Translation: CASLGQGARQPQHF.

This clonotype was counted many times. The chain employs TRBV12-5 and TRBJ2-1; a weak D match, TRBD2 (6 bases). Germline CDR1 and CDR2: LGHNT and FRNRAP. Trimming took off 4 bases at V and 2 bases at J, with 12 bases between the two ends. This CDR3 comprises 15 residues. The CDR3, as DNA: TGTGCTAGTGGTTCTCCGGGAGTAGCCTACAATGAGCAGTTCTTC. Its translation: CASGSPGVAYNEQFF. The full variable domain, its missing parts supplied by reference TRBV12-5 and TRBJ2-1, is DARVTQTPRHKVTEMGQEVTMRCQPILGHNTVFWYRQTMMQGLELLAYFRNRAPLDDSGMPKDRFSAEMPDATLATLKIQPSEPRDSAVYFCASGSPGVAYNEQFFGPGTRLTVL.

This clonotype was observed a handful of times. The chain is built from TRBV20-1 and TRBJ1-6; D unclear. This CDR3 region has 13 residues. Trimming shortened V by 1 base and J by 9 bases, and 10 bases separated the two germline ends. Germline-derived CDR1 and CDR2 are DFQATT and SNEGSKA (reference sequence). CDR3 coding DNA: TGCAGTGCTAGAGGCCCGAAAAGTTCACCCCTCCACTTT. This gives the protein CSARGPKSSPLHF.